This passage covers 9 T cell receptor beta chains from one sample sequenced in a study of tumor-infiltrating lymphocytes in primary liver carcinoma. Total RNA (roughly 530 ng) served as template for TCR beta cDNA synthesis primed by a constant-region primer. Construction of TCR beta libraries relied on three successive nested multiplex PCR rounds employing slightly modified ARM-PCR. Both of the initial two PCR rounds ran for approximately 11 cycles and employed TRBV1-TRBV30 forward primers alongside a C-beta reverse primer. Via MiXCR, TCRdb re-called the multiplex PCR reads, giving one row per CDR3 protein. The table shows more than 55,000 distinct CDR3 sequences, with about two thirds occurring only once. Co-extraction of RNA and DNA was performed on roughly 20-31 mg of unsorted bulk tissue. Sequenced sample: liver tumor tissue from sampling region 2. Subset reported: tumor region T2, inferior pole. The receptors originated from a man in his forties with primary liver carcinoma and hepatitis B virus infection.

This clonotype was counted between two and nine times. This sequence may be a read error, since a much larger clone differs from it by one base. CDR3: CASSLAGGNTDTQYF. The CDR3 DNA follows: TGTGCCAGCAGCTTAGCGGGAGGAAACACAGATACGCAGTATTTT. The gene calls are TRBV11-1 and TRBJ2-3, with TRBD2 as a possible D gene (6 bases). The CDR3 has 15 amino acids. V gave up 0 bases and J gave up 2 bases, with 9 bases separating them. Germline V gene data show CDR1 as SGHAT and CDR2 as FQDESV (reference sequence).

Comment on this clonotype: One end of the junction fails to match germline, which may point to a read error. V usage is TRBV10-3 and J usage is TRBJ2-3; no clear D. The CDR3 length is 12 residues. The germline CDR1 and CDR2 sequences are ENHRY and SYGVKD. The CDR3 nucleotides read TGTGCTATCAGTGGGTTCACAGATACGCAGTATTTT. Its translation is CAISGFTDTQYF.

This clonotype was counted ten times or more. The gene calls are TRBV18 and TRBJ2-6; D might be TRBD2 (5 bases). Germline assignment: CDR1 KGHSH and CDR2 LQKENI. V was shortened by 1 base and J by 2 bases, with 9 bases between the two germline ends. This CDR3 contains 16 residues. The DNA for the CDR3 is TGTGCCAGCTCACCACTGGGAGTGGCTGGGGCCAACGTCCTGACTTTC. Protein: CASSPLGVAGANVLTF. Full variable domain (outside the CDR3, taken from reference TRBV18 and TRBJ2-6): NAGVMQNPRHLVRRRGQEARLRCSPMKGHSHVYWYRQLPEEGLKFMVYLQKENIIDESGMPKERFSAEFPKEGPSILRIQQVVRGDSAAYFCASSPLGVAGANVLTFGAGSRLTVL.

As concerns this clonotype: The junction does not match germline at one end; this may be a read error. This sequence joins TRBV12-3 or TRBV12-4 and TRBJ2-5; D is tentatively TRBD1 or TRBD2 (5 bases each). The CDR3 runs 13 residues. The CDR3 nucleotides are TGTCCCAGCACTTCAACGGTTGGGGGGACCCAGTACTTC. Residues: CPSTSTVGGTQYF.

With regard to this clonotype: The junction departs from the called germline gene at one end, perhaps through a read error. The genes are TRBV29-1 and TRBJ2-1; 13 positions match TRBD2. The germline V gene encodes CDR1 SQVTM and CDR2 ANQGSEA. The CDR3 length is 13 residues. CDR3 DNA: TGCAGTACAGGACTAGCGGGAGCGACTGAGCAGCTCTTC. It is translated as CSTGLAGATEQLF.

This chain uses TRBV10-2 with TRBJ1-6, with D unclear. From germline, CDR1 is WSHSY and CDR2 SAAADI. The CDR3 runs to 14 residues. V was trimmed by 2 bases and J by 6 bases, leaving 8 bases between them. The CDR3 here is CASSEATVNSPLHF. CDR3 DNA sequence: TGCGCCAGCAGTGAGGCCACGGTTAATTCACCCCTCCACTTT.

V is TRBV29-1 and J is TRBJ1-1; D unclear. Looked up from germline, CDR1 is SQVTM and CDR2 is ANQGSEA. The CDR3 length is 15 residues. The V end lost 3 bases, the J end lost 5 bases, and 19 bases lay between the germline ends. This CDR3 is CSVDGVWEMGTEAFF. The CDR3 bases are TGCAGCGTTGACGGGGTGTGGGAGATGGGGACTGAAGCTTTCTTT. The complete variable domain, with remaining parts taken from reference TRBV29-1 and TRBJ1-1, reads SAVISQKPSRDICQRGTSLTIQCQVDSQVTMMFWYRQQPGQSLTLIATANQGSEATYESGFVIDKFPISRPNLTFSTLTVSNMSPEDSSIYLCSVDGVWEMGTEAFFGQGTRLTVV.

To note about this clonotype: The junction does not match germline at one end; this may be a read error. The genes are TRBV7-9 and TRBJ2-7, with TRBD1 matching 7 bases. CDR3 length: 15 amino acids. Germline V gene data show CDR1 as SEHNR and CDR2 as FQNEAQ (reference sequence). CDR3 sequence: CASSTLTGFYRDQYF. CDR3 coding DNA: TGTGCTAGCAGCACCCTGACAGGGTTCTACCGCGATCAGTACTTC.

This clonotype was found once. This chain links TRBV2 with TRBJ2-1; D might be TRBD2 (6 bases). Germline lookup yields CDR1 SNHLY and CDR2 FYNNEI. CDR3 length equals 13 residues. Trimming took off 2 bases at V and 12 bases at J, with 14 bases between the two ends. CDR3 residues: CASSERENMWQFF. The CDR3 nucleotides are TGTGCCAGCAGTGAACGGGAGAATATGTGGCAGTTCTTC.